These 29 T cell receptor beta chains were sequenced from one sample in a study of OX40 agonist ivuxolimab in advanced cancers. Data came from immunoSEQ multiplex PCR; TCRdb stores just in-frame clones and leaves some out. The table lists 40,000 to 55,000 clones, roughly 90% of them singletons. Here the sequenced sample was CD4+ or CD8+ T cells sorted from blood, taken in a trial of the OX40 agonist ivuxolimab. The receptors stem from an adult with an advanced solid tumor such as melanoma, head and neck, liver or kidney cancer.

This clone was found a few times. This chain uses TRBV2 with TRBJ1-4, with D uncertain. Germline assignment: CDR1 SNHLY and CDR2 FYNNEI. Trimming stripped 3 bases from V and 10 bases from J, with 9 bases between. The length of the CDR3 is 12 residues. The CDR3 loop is CASSDRERKLFF. CDR3 bases: TGTGCCAGCAGTGATAGGGAAAGAAAACTGTTTTTT.

The chain combines TRBV27 with TRBJ2-7, with D tentatively TRBD1 or TRBD2 (5 bases each). Germline loops: CDR1 MNHEY, CDR2 SMNVEV (reference sequence). V was clipped by 5 bases and J by 2 bases, with 19 bases between them. This CDR3 is 16 amino acids long. CDR3 sequence: CASSLKRPLGAYEQYF. In nucleotides, the CDR3 is TGTGCCAGCAGTCTAAAGCGGCCTCTAGGGGCCTACGAGCAGTACTTC.

The genes are TRBV14 and TRBJ1-1; D remains unclear. CDR1 and CDR2 (germline): SGHDN, FVKESK. CDR3 size: 15 residues. The V end was cut by 5 bases, the J end by 4 bases, with 17 bases between. The CDR3 loop is CASSKSGVLFTEAFF. In nucleotides, the CDR3 is TGTGCCAGCAGCAAAAGTGGGGTATTGTTCACTGAAGCTTTCTTT.

V and J are TRBV11-2 and TRBJ1-1, with 8 bases that match TRBD1. This CDR3 spans 16 amino acids. CDR1 is SGHAT, CDR2 FQNNGV, per germline. Losses at the gene ends were 1 base for V and 4 bases for J; bases not matched to a gene: 8. CDR3 region: CASSLAGGGGGTEAFF. CDR3 in DNA: TGTGCCAGCAGCTTAGCAGGGGGCGGCGGCGGCACTGAAGCTTTCTTT.

The chain combines TRBV6-1 with TRBJ1-3; D perhaps matches TRBD1 (5 bases). The V end lost 6 bases, the J end lost 8 bases, and 20 bases lay between the germline ends. The CDR3 covers 15 residues. Germline V gene sequence: CDR1 MNHNS, CDR2 SASEGT. The CDR3 region is CASSPNAGNLYTIYF. In nucleotides, the CDR3 is TGTGCCAGCAGCCCGAACGCAGGGAACTTATACACCATATATTTT.

The rearrangement uses TRBV6-5 and TRBJ1-1; D remains ambiguous. V was cut by 4 bases and J by 1 base, with 13 bases left in between. The CDR3 contains 15 residues. CDR1 is MNHEY and CDR2 is SVGAGI in the germline V gene. The CDR3 DNA reads TGTGCCAGCAGTTCTCTTCTCTCATCGAACACTGAAGCTTTCTTT. It is translated as CASSSLLSSNTEAFF.

The rearrangement uses TRBV2 and TRBJ1-2, with 9 bases identical to TRBD1. CDR1 and CDR2 (germline): SNHLY, FYNNEI. The CDR3 runs 14 residues. With V trimmed by 4 bases and J by 6 bases, 6 bases remained unmatched. The DNA for the CDR3 is TGTGCCAGCAGTGTAGACAGGGGGACTGATGGCTACACCTTC. It yields the protein CASSVDRGTDGYTF.

The rearrangement joins TRBV6-1 to TRBJ1-3; D ambiguous. The germline V and J ends were trimmed by 7 bases and 2 bases, with 6 bases remaining between them. Germline CDR1 MNHNS, CDR2 SASEGT. This CDR3 contains 12 residues. CDR3 nucleotide sequence: TGTGCCAGCAAACGGACTGGAAACACCATATATTTT. Translated: CASKRTGNTIYF.

This clone was seen a few times. The chain recombines TRBV7-9 with TRBJ1-1; D perhaps matches TRBD1 (5 bases). V lost 2 bases and J 1 base, leaving 8 bases between the germline ends. Germline CDR1 reads SEHNR; CDR2 reads FQNEAQ (reference sequence). The CDR3 covers 14 residues. CDR3 coding DNA: TGTGCCAGCAGCTTAATGCAGGGGAACACTGAAGCTTTCTTT. It codes for CASSLMQGNTEAFF. The whole variable domain, remainder taken from reference TRBV7-9 and TRBJ1-1, is DTGVSQNPRHKITKRGQNVTFRCDPISEHNRLYWYRQTLGQGPEFLTYFQNEAQLEKSRLLSDRFSAERPKGSFSTLEIQRTEQGDSAMYLCASSLMQGNTEAFFGQGTRLTVV.

This clone qualifies as medium-sized. The chain combines TRBV7-9 with TRBJ2-7, with a possible D match to TRBD1 (6 bases). Between the trimmed V and J ends, which lost 5 bases and 4 bases, there was a span of 15 bases. CDR1 SEHNR and CDR2 FQNEAQ come from the germline V gene (reference sequence). The CDR3 runs 14 residues. Here the CDR3 DNA reads TGTGCCAGCAGCCTCACGGACAGAGCATACGAGCAGTACTTC. It codes for CASSLTDRAYEQYF.

V gene TRBV15 combines with J gene TRBJ1-4; D ambiguous. CDR3 length: 15 amino acids. CDR1 and CDR2 (germline): LNHNV, YYDKDF (reference sequence). The V and J ends lost 1 base and 4 bases respectively, with 10 bases between them. CDR3 in amino acids: CATSRGGSGNEKLFF. DNA for the CDR3: TGTGCCACCAGCAGAGGAGGGTCTGGTAATGAAAAACTGTTTTTT.

J is TRBJ2-3 and V is TRBV28; possibly TRBD1 for D (6 bases). Germline CDR1 and CDR2: MDHEN and SYDVKM. V was cut by 5 bases and J by 2 bases, with 11 bases left in between. The CDR3 extends over 14 amino acids. CDR3: CASSLDRNTDTQYF. CDR3 DNA sequence: TGTGCCAGCAGTCTGGACAGAAACACAGATACGCAGTATTTT.

The chain couples TRBV6-5 to TRBJ2-6; D remains ambiguous. The germline V gene encodes CDR1 MNHEY and CDR2 SVGAGI. This CDR3 has 15 residues. Trimming took off 5 bases at V and 0 bases at J, with 8 bases between the two ends. The CDR3 DNA is TGTGCCAGCAGTCTTCATCTCTCTGGGGCCAACGTCCTGACTTTC. Its protein is CASSLHLSGANVLTF.

J is TRBJ1-2 and V is TRBV7-2; D is uncertain. Germline lookup yields CDR1 SGHTA and CDR2 FQGNSA. Trimming pared 1 base from V and 8 bases from J, leaving 14 bases between. The CDR3 loop spans 14 amino acids. Written as DNA, the CDR3 is TGTGCCAGCAGCTTAGAGGGTCCCCTGAACGGCTACACCTTC. It yields the protein CASSLEGPLNGYTF.

The rearrangement joins TRBV6-5 to TRBJ1-1, with D possibly TRBD1 on 5 matching bases. The CDR3 totals 14 residues. Germline loops: CDR1 MNHEY, CDR2 SVGAGI. V shed 2 bases and J shed 1 base, with 8 bases lying between them. In DNA form, the CDR3 reads TGTGCCAGCAGTTACGGGGGAACGAACACTGAAGCTTTCTTT. It is translated as CASSYGGTNTEAFF.

The rearrangement joins TRBV5-1 to TRBJ1-6; D might be TRBD1 (6 bases). V was pared by 4 bases and J by 6 bases, with 17 bases between. Germline V gene data show CDR1 as SGHRS and CDR2 as YFSETQ. This CDR3 comprises 16 residues. The CDR3 nucleotides are TGCGCCAGCAGCCTCGGACAGCAGGGGATTAATTCACCCCTCCACTTT. This gives the protein CASSLGQQGINSPLHF.

This clone was counted between two and nine times. The rearrangement links TRBV9 to TRBJ1-1; D uncertain. Germline loops: CDR1 SGDLS, CDR2 YYNGEE. The CDR3 length is 14 residues. V was trimmed by 4 bases and J by 1 base, leaving 11 bases between them. The CDR3 loop reads CASSTRGQNTEAFF. DNA for the CDR3: TGTGCCAGCAGCACCCGGGGTCAGAACACTGAAGCTTTCTTT.

This clone was detected only a few times. The rearrangement uses TRBV5-1 and TRBJ1-1; D is unclear. Germline CDR1 reads SGHRS; CDR2 reads YFSETQ. V dropped 5 bases and J dropped 0 bases, with 11 bases sitting between them. The CDR3 totals 14 residues. The CDR3 DNA reads TGCGCCAGCAGAACAGCGCCGATGAACACTGAAGCTTTCTTT. The encoded protein is CASRTAPMNTEAFF.

The CDR3 sequence: CASSLSPGSGEAFF. In DNA form, the CDR3 reads TGCGCCAGCAGCTTGTCCCCAGGGTCCGGTGAAGCTTTCTTT. The chain uses TRBV5-1 and TRBJ1-1, with D perhaps matching TRBD1 (5 bases). The CDR3 consists of 14 residues. Trimming removed 1 base at V and 7 bases at J, with 14 bases between. Germline V gene lookup returns CDR1 SGHRS and CDR2 YFSETQ.

CDR3 loop: CASCRQNHYGYTF. As DNA, the CDR3 is TGTGCCAGCTGTAGACAGAACCACTATGGCTACACCTTC. The chain is built from TRBV6-1 and TRBJ1-2; TRBD1 might be the D (5 bases). The germline V gene has CDR1 MNHNS and CDR2 SASEGT. The CDR3 has 13 amino acids. The V and J ends lost 8 bases and 3 bases respectively, with 13 bases between them.

This chain connects TRBV6-6 to TRBJ1-5; no firm D call. The CDR3 has 14 residues. Germline CDR1 and CDR2: MNHNY and SVGAGI (reference sequence). The V end was cut by 6 bases, the J end by 4 bases, with 13 bases between. CDR3 bases: TGTGCCAGCAGGGACGCCTATCGGAATCAGCCCCAGCATTTT. It translates to CASRDAYRNQPQHF.

V usage is TRBV12-5 and J usage is TRBJ2-2; TRBD2 is a possible D gene (7 bases). Germline CDR1 and CDR2: LGHNT and FRNRAP. Trimming took off 5 bases at V and 6 bases at J, with 13 bases between the two ends. The CDR3 contains 14 residues. The CDR3 sequence is CASGEGGVSGELFF. The CDR3 coding sequence is TGTGCTAGTGGTGAGGGGGGGGTCTCCGGGGAGCTGTTTTTT.

In this sample, this clone turned up once. V and J are TRBV19 and TRBJ2-2; D remains ambiguous. With 2 bases removed from V and 8 bases from J, the gap between germline ends came to 15 bases. This CDR3 is built from 15 residues. Germline V lookup: CDR1 LNHDA, CDR2 SQIVND (reference sequence). The CDR3 reads CASSILKGRWGELFF. DNA of the CDR3: TGTGCCAGTAGTATACTCAAGGGCAGGTGGGGGGAGCTGTTTTTT.

V and J are TRBV6-1 and TRBJ2-7; D is ambiguous. The CDR3 is 16 amino acids. Germline assignment: CDR1 MNHNS and CDR2 SASEGT. Trimming pared 0 bases from V and 0 bases from J, leaving 12 bases between. CDR3 loop: CASSEAPSRSSYEQYF. CDR3 nucleotides: TGTGCCAGCAGTGAAGCTCCAAGTAGAAGCTCCTACGAGCAGTACTTC.

V and J are TRBV11-3 and TRBJ1-1, with D hard to call. Germline V CDR1 and CDR2: SGHNT, YENEEA. Between the trimmed V and J ends, which lost 5 bases and 1 base, there was a span of 11 bases. The CDR3 contains 14 residues. Here the CDR3 DNA reads TGTGCCAGCAGCCCTTCGGACGGGAACACTGAAGCTTTCTTT. Its translation: CASSPSDGNTEAFF. The entire variable domain, with the rest obtained from reference TRBV11-3 and TRBJ1-1, is as follows: EAGVVQSPRYKIIEKKQPVAFWCNPISGHNTLYWYLQNLGQGPELLIRYENEEAVDDSQLPKDRFSAERLKGVDSTLKIQPAELGDSAVYLCASSPSDGNTEAFFGQGTRLTVV.

The chain employs TRBV7-8 and TRBJ2-2, with 13 bases matching TRBD2. The CDR3 sequence is 19 residues long. Germline CDR1 reads SGHVS; CDR2 reads FQNEAQ. With V trimmed by 0 bases and J by 2 bases, 6 bases remained unmatched. Written as DNA, the CDR3 is TGTGCCAGCAGCTTAGCCGGGACTAGCGGGGCTTTTAACACCGGGGAGCTGTTTTTT. Its translation is CASSLAGTSGAFNTGELFF. The full variable domain, in which reference TRBV7-8 and TRBJ2-2 provide the parts outside the CDR3, is GAGVSQSPRYKVAKRGQDVALRCDPISGHVSLFWYQQALGQGPEFLTYFQNEAQLDKSGLPSDRFFAERPEGSVSTLKIQRTQQEDSAVYLCASSLAGTSGAFNTGELFFGEGSRLTVL.

This clone was recorded only once. This chain joins TRBV11-2 and TRBJ1-1; tentative D call: TRBD1 (6 bases). Germline CDR1 and CDR2: SGHAT and FQNNGV. Trimming pared 5 bases from V and 5 bases from J, leaving 18 bases between. CDR3 size: 15 residues. The DNA of the CDR3 is TGTGCCAGCAGCATCGTAGCCCTCCAGGGGACTGAAGCTTTCTTT. Protein sequence: CASSIVALQGTEAFF.

The V and J genes are TRBV5-7 and TRBJ1-1, with 11 nucleotides matching TRBD1. Being an ORF, TRBV5-7 has a function that is uncertain. V shed 7 bases and J 0 bases; nucleotides not matched to a gene: 14. The CDR3 has 18 amino acids. The CDR3 loop reads CASGDRTGGAVMNTEAFF. CDR3 in DNA: TGTGCCAGCGGCGATAGGACAGGGGGCGCCGTCATGAACACTGAAGCTTTCTTT.

V usage is TRBV6-5 and J usage is TRBJ2-7; weak D call: TRBD1 (6 bases). The germline V gene has CDR1 MNHEY and CDR2 SVGAGI. The CDR3 is 15 amino acids. Trimming pared 2 bases from V and 5 bases from J, leaving 16 bases between. CDR3 loop: CASSYRAGAGHEQYF. The CDR3 bases are TGTGCCAGCAGTTACAGGGCAGGGGCGGGCCACGAGCAGTACTTC.